Below are 18 T cell receptor beta chains sequenced from a single sample in a study of T cells in Graves' hyperthyroidism and ophthalmopathy. Amplified regions were TCR beta CDR3 sequences from RNA transcripts. When the TCR CDR3 underwent first-round RT-PCR, the HTBI primer set was used. TCRdb itself ran the multiplex PCR reads through MiXCR, one entry per CDR3 protein. The table lists roughly 710,000 distinct CDR3 sequences, 30% to 40% of them singletons. Sequenced: blood. These receptors all stem from a middle-aged woman with Graves' hyperthyroidism.

This clonotype was recorded at least ten times. The chain uses TRBV7-9 and TRBJ1-2; perhaps TRBD1 as D (5 bases). Trimming stripped 3 bases from V and 11 bases from J, with 16 bases between. CDR1 is SEHNR and CDR2 is FQNEAQ in the germline V gene (reference sequence). The length of the CDR3 is 13 residues. CDR3 bases: TGTGCCAGCAGCTTCGGGGCCAGGGCCTTGTACACCTTC. Translated: CASSFGARALYTF.

This clonotype was seen a few times. CDR3 sequence reads: CSGAGEVWTEAFF. The DNA of the CDR3 is TGCAGCGGAGCAGGGGAGGTGTGGACTGAAGCTTTCTTT. V gene TRBV29-1 combines with J gene TRBJ1-1, with a tentative D call TRBD1 (6 bases). The CDR3 is made up of 13 amino acids. Looked up from germline, CDR1 is SQVTM and CDR2 is ANQGSEA. The V gene lost 7 bases and the J gene lost 5 bases, with 17 bases spanning the gap.

This clonotype has more than one count but fewer than ten. The gene calls are TRBV6-6 and TRBJ1-5; tentatively, D is TRBD1 (5 bases). The V and J ends lost 3 bases and 8 bases respectively, with 14 bases between them. This CDR3 comprises 14 residues. Germline V gives CDR1 MNHNY, CDR2 SVGAGI (reference sequence). CDR3 residues: CASSYQGAAEPQHF. CDR3 DNA sequence: TGTGCCAGCAGTTATCAAGGGGCCGCCGAGCCCCAGCATTTT.

This clonotype was seen many times. V usage is TRBV4-3 and J usage is TRBJ1-2; the D gene is possibly TRBD1 (6 bases). CDR1 is LGHNA and CDR2 is YSLEER in the germline V gene. This CDR3 has 13 amino acids. The V gene lost 0 bases and the J gene lost 8 bases, with 10 bases spanning the gap. The CDR3 bases are TGCGCCAGCAGCCAAGAACGGGGGCACGGCTACACCTTC. Residues: CASSQERGHGYTF.

There are a few counts of this clonotype. The genes are TRBV4-1 and TRBJ2-7; the D gene is possibly TRBD2 (7 bases). The germline gives CDR1 MGHRA, CDR2 YSYEKL. The CDR3 is made up of 15 amino acids. Trimming stripped 4 bases from V and 3 bases from J, with 16 bases between. The CDR3 bases are TGCGCCAGCAGCCCACAAGGGGGGGGGATCTACGAGCAGTACTTC. The encoded protein is CASSPQGGGIYEQYF.

This clonotype was recorded many times. The chain links TRBV5-6 to TRBJ1-2; D may be TRBD1 (5 bases). V lost 4 bases and J 3 bases, leaving 10 bases between the germline ends. Germline CDR1 SGHDT, CDR2 YYEEEE. The CDR3 runs to 13 residues. CDR3 sequence: CASSVQGDYGYTF. The CDR3 DNA is TGTGCCAGCAGCGTCCAGGGAGACTATGGCTACACCTTC.

This clonotype came up many times. V and J are TRBV7-9 and TRBJ1-5, with TRBD1 matching 7 bases. The germline V gene encodes CDR1 SEHNR and CDR2 FQNEAQ (reference sequence). V dropped 4 bases and J dropped 6; count of bases not matched to a gene: 3. This CDR3 has 13 residues. The CDR3 reads CASSSAGGQPQHF. Written as DNA, the CDR3 is TGTGCCAGCAGCTCAGCAGGGGGTCAGCCCCAGCATTTT. The full variable domain, completed using reference TRBV7-9 and TRBJ1-5, is DTGVSQNPRHKITKRGQNVTFRCDPISEHNRLYWYRQTLGQGPEFLTYFQNEAQLEKSRLLSDRFSAERPKGSFSTLEIQRTEQGDSAMYLCASSSAGGQPQHFGDGTRLSIL.

The rearrangement joins TRBV10-3 to TRBJ1-1; 12 nucleotides line up with TRBD1. Germline-derived CDR1 and CDR2 are ENHRY and SYGVKD. V was pared by 7 bases and J by 1 base, with 10 bases of the junction left unmatched. The CDR3 totals 17 residues. DNA for the CDR3: TGTGCCATCAAGTCGGGACAGGGGGCCTCCGCGAACACTGAAGCTTTCTTT. Its protein is CAIKSGQGASANTEAFF.

This clonotype occurred many times. The rearrangement links TRBV4-2 to TRBJ2-7; D is possibly TRBD2 (6 bases). CDR1 is LGHNA and CDR2 is YNFKEQ in the germline V gene. Trimming cost V 4 bases and J 7 bases, with 20 bases left between them. This CDR3 has 15 amino acids. CDR3 DNA: TGTGCCAGCAGCCGTCGACTAGTGGGGACCGAGGAGCAGTACTTC. Amino acid sequence: CASSRRLVGTEEQYF.

The chain carries TRBV11-2 and TRBJ1-1, with D hard to call. CDR3 length: 14 amino acids. V was cut by 2 bases and J by 4 bases, with 11 bases left in between. The V gene's germline CDR1 is SGHAT and CDR2 FQNNGV. CDR3 in DNA: TGTGCCAGCAGCTTACTATTATTGGGCACTGAAGCTTTCTTT. Protein sequence: CASSLLLLGTEAFF.

There are many counts of this clonotype. The chain links TRBV7-2 to TRBJ1-1; D not certain. Trimming removed 4 bases from V and 0 bases from J, with 6 bases in between. This CDR3 contains 13 residues. Germline lookup yields CDR1 SGHTA and CDR2 FQGNSA. CDR3 region: CASSSSLNTEAFF. The CDR3 DNA follows: TGTGCCAGCAGCTCTTCCCTGAACACTGAAGCTTTCTTT.

This sequence joins TRBV7-8 and TRBJ1-2; possibly TRBD1 for D (5 bases). V was cut by 5 bases and J by 6 bases, with 13 bases left in between. CDR1 SGHVS and CDR2 FQNEAQ come from the germline V gene. CDR3 length equals 13 residues. CDR3 sequence: CASSQRGGDGYTF. The DNA for the CDR3 is TGTGCCAGCAGCCAAAGGGGCGGGGATGGCTACACCTTC. Combining the CDR3 with reference TRBV7-8 and TRBJ1-2 gives the whole variable domain GAGVSQSPRYKVAKRGQDVALRCDPISGHVSLFWYQQALGQGPEFLTYFQNEAQLDKSGLPSDRFFAERPEGSVSTLKIQRTQQEDSAVYLCASSQRGGDGYTFGSGTRLTVV.

This clonotype was seen more than once but under ten times. The rearrangement joins TRBV6-2 or TRBV6-3 to TRBJ1-6, with TRBD1 identical over 7 bases. The V gene's germline CDR1 is MNHEY and CDR2 SVGEGT. V gave up 0 bases and J gave up 10 bases; unmatched junction bases: 6. CDR3 length equals 15 residues. The CDR3 spells CASSYSLTGSSPLHF. CDR3 sequence (DNA): TGTGCCAGCAGTTACTCCCTGACAGGGTCATCACCCCTCCACTTT.

The chain recombines TRBV7-9 with TRBJ1-5; the D is unclear. CDR3 size: 13 residues. Looked up from germline, CDR1 is SEHNR and CDR2 is FQNEAQ (reference sequence). V lost 5 bases and J 7 bases, leaving 12 bases between the germline ends. CDR3 sequence (DNA): TGTGCCAGCAGCCAAGAGAGGTCCCAGCCCCAGCATTTT. Translated, it gives CASSQERSQPQHF.

V and J are TRBV5-1 and TRBJ2-2; D is perhaps TRBD2 (6 bases). Germline V gene sequence: CDR1 SGHRS, CDR2 YFSETQ. This CDR3 is 15 amino acids long. V lost 4 bases and J 2 bases, leaving 12 bases between the germline ends. CDR3 sequence (DNA): TGCGCCAGCAGCGTTGGGACTCTTAACACCGGGGAGCTGTTTTTT. Its protein product is CASSVGTLNTGELFF.

The rearrangement links TRBV10-3 to TRBJ2-5, with 8 bases matching TRBD1. The CDR3 is made up of 13 amino acids. Trimming took 3 bases from V and 5 from J; bases not matched to a gene: 2. Germline V gives CDR1 ENHRY, CDR2 SYGVKD. This CDR3 is CAISEPGGETQYF. In DNA form, the CDR3 reads TGTGCCATCAGTGAACCAGGGGGCGAGACCCAGTACTTC.

Notes on this clonotype: A much larger clone differs by one base, so this may be a read error. V and J are TRBV20-1 and TRBJ1-2, with D unresolved. The germline gives CDR1 DFQATT, CDR2 SNEGSKA (reference sequence). This CDR3 region has 12 residues. V lost 5 bases to trimming and J lost 3 bases, with 10 bases between them. CDR3 nucleotides: TGCAGTGCTCACGGTGCCGACTATGGCTACACCTTC. Its protein is CSAHGADYGYTF.

This clonotype has a handful of counts. The chain uses TRBV7-2 and TRBJ1-1; D uncertain. The CDR3 covers 16 residues. CDR1 and CDR2 (germline): SGHTA, FQGNSA. The germline V and J ends were trimmed by 5 bases and 4 bases, with 20 bases remaining between them. The CDR3 loop reads CASSATRGAQVTEAFF. For the CDR3, the DNA is TGTGCCAGCAGCGCCACACGGGGAGCGCAAGTCACTGAAGCTTTCTTT.